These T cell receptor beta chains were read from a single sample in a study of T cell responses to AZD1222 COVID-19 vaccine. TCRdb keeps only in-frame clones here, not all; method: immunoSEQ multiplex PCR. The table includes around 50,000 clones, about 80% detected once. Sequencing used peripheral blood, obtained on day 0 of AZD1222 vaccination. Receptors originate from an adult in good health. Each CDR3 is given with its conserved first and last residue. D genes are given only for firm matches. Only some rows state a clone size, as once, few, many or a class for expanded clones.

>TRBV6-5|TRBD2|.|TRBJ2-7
CASRVGGAPYEQYF
TGTGCCAGCAGGGTGGGAGGGGCCCCCTACGAGCAGTACTTC
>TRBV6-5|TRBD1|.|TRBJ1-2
CASSYSIQGALGGYTF
TGTGCCAGCAGTTACTCGATACAGGGGGCGCTTGGAGGCTACACCTTC
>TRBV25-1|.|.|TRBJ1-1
CASSLKGYTEAFF
TGTGCCAGCAGTTTAAAGGGATACACTGAAGCTTTCTTT
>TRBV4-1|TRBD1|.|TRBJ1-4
CASSPTGGQGNEKLFF
TGCGCCAGCAGCCCGACCGGGGGACAGGGCAATGAAAAACTGTTTTTT
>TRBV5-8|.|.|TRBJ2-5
CASSLVVRGEETQYF
TGTGCCAGCAGCTTGGTAGTCAGGGGGGAAGAGACCCAGTACTTC
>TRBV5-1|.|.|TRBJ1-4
CASSFRGSDEKLFF
TGCGCCAGCAGCTTCAGGGGTAGTGATGAAAAACTGTTTTTT
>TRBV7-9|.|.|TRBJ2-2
CASSPLAYTGELFF
TGTGCCAGCAGCCCCCTGGCTTACACCGGGGAGCTGTTTTTT
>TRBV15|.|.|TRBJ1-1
CATSSRGDDTEAFF
TGTGCCACCAGCTCAAGGGGGGACGACACTGAAGCTTTCTTT
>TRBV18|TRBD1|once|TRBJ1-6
CASSLGTGGANSPLHF
TGTGCCAGCTCACTTGGGACAGGGGGAGCAAATTCACCCCTCCACTTT
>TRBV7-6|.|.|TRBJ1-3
CASSLGAGPSSGNTIYF
TGTGCCAGCAGCTTAGGCGCAGGACCGAGCTCTGGAAACACCATATATTTT
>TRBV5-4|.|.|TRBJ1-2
CASSLGVIYGYTF
TGTGCCAGCAGCTTGGGGGTGATCTATGGCTACACCTTC
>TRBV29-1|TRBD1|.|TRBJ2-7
CSVEAGTGIKEQYF
TGCAGCGTTGAAGCCGGGACAGGGATAAAGGAGCAGTACTTC
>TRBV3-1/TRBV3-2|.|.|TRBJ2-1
CASSPRGDFRNEQFF
TGTGCCAGCAGCCCCCGCGGGGATTTTCGCAATGAGCAGTTCTTC
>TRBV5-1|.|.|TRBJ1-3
CASSSTFSGNTIYF
TGCGCCAGCAGCTCGACGTTCTCTGGAAACACCATATATTTT
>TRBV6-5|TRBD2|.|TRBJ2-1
CASSYGLAGDNEQFF
TGTGCCAGCAGTTACGGACTAGCGGGGGACAATGAGCAGTTCTTC
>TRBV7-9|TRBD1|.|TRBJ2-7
CASSFGTGVYEQYF
TGTGCCAGCAGCTTCGGGACAGGAGTCTACGAGCAGTACTTC
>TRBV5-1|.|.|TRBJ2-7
CASSWARDEQYF
TGCGCCAGCAGCTGGGCCAGGGACGAGCAGTACTTC
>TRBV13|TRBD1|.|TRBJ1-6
CASSRRTGHNSPLHF
TGTGCCAGCAGCCGAAGGACAGGTCATAATTCACCCCTCCACTTT
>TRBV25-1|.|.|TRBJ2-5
CASRGQGGETQYF
TGTGCCAGCAGGGGTCAAGGAGGAGAGACCCAGTACTTC
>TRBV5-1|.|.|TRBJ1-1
CASSLLGRQDTEAFF
TGCGCCAGCAGCTTGTTGGGACGTCAGGACACTGAAGCTTTCTTT
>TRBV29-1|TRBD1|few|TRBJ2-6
CSATGTGGSGANVLTF
TGCAGCGCCACCGGGACAGGGGGCTCTGGGGCCAACGTCCTGACTTTC
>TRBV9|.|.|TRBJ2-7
CASSVGGTDPSVKYF
TGTGCCAGCAGCGTGGGGGGGACAGACCCCTCGGTGAAGTACTTC
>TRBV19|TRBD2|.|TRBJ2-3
CASSNSGRSTDTQYF
TGTGCCAGTAGCAACAGCGGGAGAAGCACAGATACGCAGTATTTT
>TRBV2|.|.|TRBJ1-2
CASNLDIPYGYTF
TGTGCCAGCAATCTTGATATACCCTATGGCTACACCTTC
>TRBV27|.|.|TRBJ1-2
CASSLSGAEDIYGYTF
TGTGCCAGCAGTTTATCGGGGGCAGAGGATATATATGGCTACACCTTC
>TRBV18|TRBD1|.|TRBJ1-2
CASLQDRGGGYTF
TGTGCCAGCTTACAAGACAGGGGAGGCGGCTACACCTTC
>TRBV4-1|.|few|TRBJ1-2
CASSQDFTQDNYGYTF
TGCGCCAGCAGCCAAGATTTTACACAGGATAACTATGGCTACACCTTC
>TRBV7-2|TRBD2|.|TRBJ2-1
CASSLAQRLAGGPNEQFF
TGTGCCAGCAGCTTAGCGCAAAGACTAGCGGGAGGGCCGAATGAGCAGTTCTTC
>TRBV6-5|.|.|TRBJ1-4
CASSLGTGNEKLFF
TGTGCCAGCAGTCTTGGGACGGGTAATGAAAAACTGTTTTTT
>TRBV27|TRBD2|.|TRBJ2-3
CASKSSGRPTDTQYF
TGTGCCAGCAAATCTAGCGGGAGACCGACAGATACGCAGTATTTT
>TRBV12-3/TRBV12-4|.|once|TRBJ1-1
CASSLAGKAFF
TGTGCCAGCAGTTTGGCAGGGAAAGCTTTCTTT
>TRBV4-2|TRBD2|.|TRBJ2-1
CASSQGATSGVSEQFF
TGTGCCAGCAGCCAAGGTGCTACTAGCGGGGTTAGTGAGCAGTTCTTC